Each of the 21 T cell receptor beta chains below was sequenced from the same sample in a study of blood T cell repertoires in COVID-19. Generated by immunoSEQ multiplex PCR, the TCRdb table keeps only in-frame clones and is missing some. The sample holds 130,000 to 150,000 clones, around nine tenths seen once. The specimen sequenced was peripheral blood. These TCRs come from a man aged 45-65 years with active or convalescent COVID-19.

This rearrangement joins TRBV19 to TRBJ1-5; maybe TRBD1 (6 bases). The CDR3 runs to 14 residues. The V gene's germline CDR1 is LNHDA and CDR2 SQIVND (reference sequence). The ends were cut back, 6 bases at V and 2 bases at J, with 11 bases in the middle. CDR3 loop: CASRSNRGNQPQHF. Written as DNA, the CDR3 is TGTGCCAGTAGATCCAACAGGGGCAATCAGCCCCAGCATTTT.

The genes are TRBV25-1 and TRBJ1-2; no clear D. The ends were cut back, 5 bases at V and 2 bases at J, with 12 bases in the middle. Germline V CDR1 and CDR2: MGHDK, SYGVNS. CDR3 size: 14 residues. The CDR3 spells CASSPAGFNYGYTF. CDR3 coding DNA: TGTGCCAGCAGTCCCGCGGGATTCAACTATGGCTACACCTTC.

The chain joins TRBV28 to TRBJ2-5; 10 bases match TRBD2. Germline V lookup: CDR1 MDHEN, CDR2 SYDVKM. V shed 1 base and J 5 bases; nucleotides not matched to a gene: 7. The CDR3 is made up of 16 amino acids. CDR3 in DNA: TGTGCCAGCAGTTTATATCCTAGCGGGGGTTGGGAGACCCAGTACTTC. Its protein product is CASSLYPSGGWETQYF.

The chain carries TRBV21-1 and TRBJ2-3; no DNA check was done on the table's D call, TRBD2. TRBV21-1 is a pseudogene segment. This CDR3 spans 16 amino acids. The CDR3 nucleotides read TGTGCCAGCAGCGGTCTAAACGGGAGAGTGGCAGATACGCAGTATTTT. It codes for CASSGLNGRVADTQYF.

This rearrangement joins TRBV18 to TRBJ2-5; 8 bases match TRBD2. There are 17 residues in the CDR3. Germline V gene sequence: CDR1 KGHSH, CDR2 LQKENI. J lost 3 bases, V lost 2 bases, and 11 bases had no gene match. CDR3 DNA: TGTGCCAGCTCACCAAAGCTAACGGGAGCGGGGGAAGAGACCCAGTACTTC. Amino acid sequence: CASSPKLTGAGEETQYF. Based on the CDR3 plus reference TRBV18 and TRBJ2-5, the full variable domain is NAGVMQNPRHLVRRRGQEARLRCSPMKGHSHVYWYRQLPEEGLKFMVYLQKENIIDESGMPKERFSAEFPKEGPSILRIQQVVRGDSAAYFCASSPKLTGAGEETQYFGPGTRLLVL.

This chain connects TRBV27 to TRBJ2-5, with TRBD1 matching 8 bases. Germline V gives CDR1 MNHEY, CDR2 SMNVEV (reference sequence). V shed 5 bases, J shed 1 base, and the junction held 6 bases outside the gene matches. CDR3 length equals 15 residues. The CDR3 nucleotides are TGTGCCAGCAGTCCACGACAGGGGACCCAAGAGACCCAGTACTTC. It encodes CASSPRQGTQETQYF.

The chain employs TRBV4-2 and TRBJ2-1; 11 bases are shared with TRBD2. This CDR3 region has 19 residues. CDR1 is LGHNA, CDR2 YNFKEQ, per germline. V shed 0 bases, J shed 3 bases, and the junction held 10 bases outside the gene matches. This CDR3 reads CASSQDPSGRPIGYNEQFF. The CDR3 nucleotides read TGTGCCAGCAGCCAAGACCCTAGCGGGAGGCCCATTGGCTACAATGAGCAGTTCTTC.

V and J are TRBV10-3 and TRBJ1-2, with 7 bases identical to TRBD1. After removal of 4 bases from V and 4 bases from J, the junction contained 9 bases not matched to a gene. Germline V gene data show CDR1 as ENHRY and CDR2 as SYGVKD. The CDR3 loop spans 15 amino acids. This CDR3 is CAISVRQGVGYGYTF. The DNA of the CDR3 is TGTGCCATCAGTGTAAGACAGGGAGTAGGCTATGGCTACACCTTC.

This chain connects TRBV7-9 to TRBJ1-5; TRBD1 is a possible D gene (6 bases). Germline V gene data show CDR1 as SEHNR and CDR2 as FQNEAQ (reference sequence). Trimming pared 1 base from V and 2 bases from J, leaving 15 bases between. The CDR3 has 17 amino acids. The CDR3 DNA reads as TGTGCCAGCAGCTTAGGCAGGGGAGTAACGGGCAATCAGCCCCAGCATTTT. It specifies CASSLGRGVTGNQPQHF.

V gene TRBV18 combines with J gene TRBJ1-4; the D is unclear. CDR1 KGHSH and CDR2 LQKENI come from the germline V gene. The V end was cut by 0 bases, the J end by 0 bases, with 11 bases between. This CDR3 spans 17 amino acids. The CDR3 nucleotides read TGTGCCAGCTCACCACCGGCTCGGGGTGCAACTAATGAAAAACTGTTTTTT. This sequence encodes CASSPPARGATNEKLFF.

The chain couples TRBV27 to TRBJ2-5; D is possibly TRBD1 (6 bases). CDR1 and CDR2 from the germline V gene are MNHEY and SMNVEV (reference sequence). The CDR3 totals 15 residues. Trimming pared 4 bases from V and 5 bases from J, leaving 17 bases between. This chain's CDR3 is CASSSTPTGSETQYF. The CDR3 region has the DNA TGTGCCAGCAGTTCCACCCCAACAGGGTCGGAGACCCAGTACTTC.

CDR3 DNA sequence: TGTGCCAGCTCACCAGGGTTGGCTAGCGCTTACAATGAGCAGTTCTTC. This encodes CASSPGLASAYNEQFF. The V call is TRBV18, the J call TRBJ2-1; D possibly corresponds to TRBD2 (6 bases). Germline V gene sequence: CDR1 KGHSH, CDR2 LQKENI. V lost 2 bases to trimming and J lost 4 bases, with 15 bases between them. The CDR3 totals 16 residues.

This rearrangement joins TRBV7-8 to TRBJ1-2, with TRBD1 matching over 7 bases. The germline gives CDR1 SGHVS, CDR2 FQNEAQ. With V trimmed by 5 bases and J by 4 bases, 4 bases remained unmatched. The CDR3 consists of 13 residues. CDR3 coding DNA: TGTGCCAGCAGCCCGGGACAGCTCTATGGCTACACCTTC. Protein product: CASSPGQLYGYTF.

J is TRBJ2-5 and V is TRBV5-1; tentative D call: TRBD2 (5 bases). The V gene lost 0 bases and the J gene lost 3 bases, with 9 bases spanning the gap. CDR1 SGHRS and CDR2 YFSETQ come from the germline V gene. The CDR3 sequence is 14 residues long. The CDR3 here is CASSLAAGKETQYF. In DNA, the CDR3 is TGCGCCAGCAGCTTGGCGGCCGGGAAAGAGACCCAGTACTTC.

This chain connects TRBV6-6 to TRBJ2-2, with 10 bases that match TRBD2. After removal of 6 bases from V and 6 bases from J, the junction contained 7 bases not matched to a gene. The CDR3 sequence is 15 residues long. CDR1 MNHNY and CDR2 SVGAGI come from the germline V gene (reference sequence). The CDR3 DNA sequence: TGTGCCAGCAGCTCTAGCGGGAGTAAGGCCGGGGAGCTGTTTTTT. It codes for CASSSSGSKAGELFF.

The gene calls are TRBV5-1 and TRBJ1-2, with 10 bases identical to TRBD1. The CDR3 runs 15 residues. The ends lost 4 bases at V and 9 bases at J; junction bases unmatched: 12. CDR1 is SGHRS and CDR2 is YFSETQ in the germline V gene. For the CDR3, the DNA is TGCGCCAGCAGCGGGACAGGGGCGAACCTCAGGAGCTACACCTTC. Translation gives CASSGTGANLRSYTF.

The chain links TRBV19 to TRBJ2-3, with D maybe TRBD1 (6 bases). Germline V CDR1 and CDR2: LNHDA, SQIVND (reference sequence). Trimming took 3 bases from V and 3 from J, leaving 13 bases between them. The CDR3 runs 15 residues. The CDR3 DNA reads as TGTGCCAGTAGTATCGACACAGGGTCTACAGATACGCAGTATTTT. Residues: CASSIDTGSTDTQYF.

V usage is TRBV12-3 or TRBV12-4 and J usage is TRBJ1-2, with 9 bases lining up with TRBD1. The CDR3 covers 13 residues. J gave up 3 bases and V 6 bases, and 2 bases lay outside the gene matches. CDR3 protein: CASRRTGDYGYTF. CDR3 in DNA: TGTGCCAGCAGGCGGACAGGGGACTATGGCTACACCTTC.

The V call is TRBV7-9, the J call TRBJ1-1; D is possibly TRBD1 (6 bases). The CDR3 runs to 15 residues. The V and J ends lost 5 bases and 0 bases respectively, with 13 bases between them. Per germline, CDR1 SEHNR and CDR2 FQNEAQ (reference sequence). As DNA, the CDR3 is TGTGCCAGCAGCCTCCCGGGACACTTGAACACTGAAGCTTTCTTT. As protein: CASSLPGHLNTEAFF.

This chain links TRBV7-2 with TRBJ2-3; TRBD2 matches at 10 bases. The CDR3 has 15 residues. Germline-derived CDR1 and CDR2 are SGHTA and FQGNSA. V lost 5 bases, J lost 6 bases, and 8 bases stayed unmatched. The CDR3: CASSTSGRAGDTQYF. The CDR3 DNA reads as TGTGCCAGCAGCACCAGCGGGAGGGCCGGGGATACGCAGTATTTT.

A single count supports this clone. The V call is TRBV11-2, the J call TRBJ2-3, with D tentatively TRBD1 (5 bases). Between the trimmed V and J ends, which lost 4 bases and 1 base, there was a span of 12 bases. Germline-derived CDR1 and CDR2 are SGHAT and FQNNGV. The CDR3 contains 15 residues. The CDR3 DNA sequence: TGTGCCAGCAGCTCCTATTTAGGGGGCACAGATACGCAGTATTTT. This translates into CASSSYLGGTDTQYF.